This T cell receptor beta chain appears in the sequencing data of a study of CXCR3-negative and CXCR3-positive naive CD8 T cells. The CDR3 has 14 residues. Germline V gives CDR1 MDHEN, CDR2 SYDVKM. On this clonotype itself: What it binds is not known.

Study-level results: Higher TRB CDR3 hydrophobicity marked CXCR3-positive naive cells relative to CXCR3-negative naive cells.

Libraries of TRB cDNA were made by 5' RACE and carried UMIs. TCRdb reworked the 5' RACE reads into one entry per CDR3 protein, no DNA. The sample's table shows over 100,000 distinct CDR3 sequences. The receptor's source is a human donor in good health. Some clones in this sample may be carry-over from other donors' samples. The sample taken for sequencing was naive CXCR3+ CD8+ T cells from blood. The subset here: CD45RO-CCR7+CD27+CD95- naive CD8+ T cells expressing CXCR3 (TNR3+). The V and J genes are TRBV28 and TRBJ2-7; TCRdb proposes TRBD2, but this gene call is untestable without DNA. This CDR3 reads CASRPLTSLHEQYF.